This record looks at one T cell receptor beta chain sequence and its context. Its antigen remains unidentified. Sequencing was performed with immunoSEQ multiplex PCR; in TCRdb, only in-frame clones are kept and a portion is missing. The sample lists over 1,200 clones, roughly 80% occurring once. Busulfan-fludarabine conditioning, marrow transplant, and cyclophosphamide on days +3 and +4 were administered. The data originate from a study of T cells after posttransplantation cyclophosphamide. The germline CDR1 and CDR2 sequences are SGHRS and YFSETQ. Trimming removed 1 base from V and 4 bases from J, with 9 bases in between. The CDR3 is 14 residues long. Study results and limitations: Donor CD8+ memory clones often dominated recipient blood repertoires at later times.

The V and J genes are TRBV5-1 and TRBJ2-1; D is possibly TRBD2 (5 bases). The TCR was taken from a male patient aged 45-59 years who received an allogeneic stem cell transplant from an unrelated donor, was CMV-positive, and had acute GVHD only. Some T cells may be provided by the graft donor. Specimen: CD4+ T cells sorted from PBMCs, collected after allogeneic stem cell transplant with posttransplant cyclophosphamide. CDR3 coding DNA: TGCGCCAGCAGCTTGCGGACTTGGTACAATGAGCAGTTCTTC. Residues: CASSLRTWYNEQFF. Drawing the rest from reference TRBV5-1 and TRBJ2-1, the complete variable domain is KAGVTQTPRYLIKTRGQQVTLSCSPISGHRSVSWYQQTPGQGLQFLFEYFSETQRNKGNFPGRFSGRQFSNSRSEMNVSTLELGDSALYLCASSLRTWYNEQFFGPGTRLTVL.